This T cell receptor (beta chain) emerged from a study of T cells in localized non-small cell lung cancer. With regard to this clone: Its specificity is not known.

Study results and limitations: Uninvolved nearby lung showed the greatest T cell clonality, exceeding that found in tumor. Appearing in adjacent lung were a median about 59 of the top 100 tumor clones.

Germline values: CDR1 SNHLY, CDR2 FYNNEI. CDR3 length: 14 residues. Trimming took off 5 bases at V and 6 bases at J, with 11 bases between the two ends. Sequenced by immunoSEQ multiplex PCR; TCRdb stores in-frame clones only, minus some. The sample includes around 50,000 clones, about 87% seen only once; the top ten take roughly 16%. Sequencing was performed on PBMCs, taken before any cancer treatment. The chain employs TRBV2 and TRBJ1-6; D is unresolved. The source is a female donor with stage II lung adenocarcinoma. CDR3 in DNA: TGTGCCAGCAGTTCTATCAGGACTAATTCACCCCTCCACTTT. Its protein is CASSSIRTNSPLHF.